This T cell receptor beta chain was found in a study of Graves' ophthalmopathy and Graves' hyperthyroidism (dated by TCRdb to between 2018 and 2020). With respect to the entire study: Peripheral blood samples were taken at the time of initial diagnosis, before any treatment was given. To tell Graves' ophthalmopathy apart from Graves' hyperthyroidism, and to predict which patients would progress to ophthalmopathy, the study relied on TCR beta repertoire signatures. In total, around 130 blood samples were TCR-sequenced: 40 to 45 ophthalmopathy, about 75 hyperthyroidism and about 17 hyperthyroidism-to-ophthalmopathy patients. A discovery set of 100 patients (around 44 ophthalmopathy, 57 stable hyperthyroidism) was enrolled to explore V-J signatures distinguishing ophthalmopathy from hyperthyroidism. The independent validation cohort included 20 or so hyperthyroidism patients plus 17 patients who later progressed from hyperthyroidism to ophthalmopathy. T-cell repertoires of thyroid tissue and blood were compared in 5 or 6 hyperthyroidism patients. After sampling, hyperthyroidism patients received methimazole starting at 30 mg daily, and ophthalmopathy patients received high-dose intravenous methylprednisolone. Paper-wide results and their limitations: No statistical method was used to predetermine the sample size, and group allocation was not hidden from the investigators. Most expanded thyroid clonotypes with frequency above 0.001 were also detected in blood, suggesting blood repertoires may reflect the thyroid immune response. In cross-validation, the 13-signature model distinguished ophthalmopathy from stable hyperthyroidism with 85% to 90% sensitivity and around 81% specificity, and in the test set the corresponding values were approximately 80% and 68%. In validation, the model predicted ophthalmopathy progression with about 70% sensitivity and 72.22% specificity; some 13 predicted patients were CT-confirmed with GO in a median of approximately 6.5 months.

The CDR3 holds 15 amino acids from the cysteine to the phenylalanine. Here the CDR3 DNA is all that survives: 45 bases in frame from base 1. The germline V gene (reference sequence) yields SEHNR for CDR1 and FQNEAQ for CDR2. The junction shows trimming of 5 bases on V and 5 bases on J, plus 13 bases between the germline ends. Patients with ophthalmopathy had moderately to severely active disease, with a Clinical Activity Score of 3 or more, a NOSPECS grade of 4 or more, and a disease duration of less than 3 months. Patients with other autoimmune diseases, uncontrolled infections, pregnancy or lactation were excluded from the study. Clinical symptoms, serum thyroxine, TRAb, thyroid ultrasound and orbital computed tomography were used for diagnosis. PBMCs were isolated from more than 8 ml of fresh peripheral blood by Ficoll-Paque density gradient centrifugation. Total RNA was extracted with Trizol reagent and quality-checked on an Agilent 2100 Bioanalyzer.

The table lists this clonotype with many counts. Its specific antigen is unknown. Per-base quality was not reported, and no clone a single base away is much larger than it. TCR beta CDR3 regions were amplified from RNA transcripts for repertoire sequencing. The first round of RT-PCR was done with HTBI primers and the Qiagen OneStep RT-PCR kit, and was followed by a second round of multiplex PCR, then size selection and purification. The libraries underwent paired-end sequencing with 100 bp reads on an Illumina HiSeq2000. Under the source paper's analysis protocol: SOAPnuke was used to process the reads, throwing out any read that had adapters, had uncalled bases, had a mean Phred below 15, or lacked an exact constant-primer or identifier match. COPE v1.2.5 was used to merge the high-quality paired reads. Unique nucleotide sequences were defined as clonotypes and aligned to IMGT TRB V, D and J references using MiTCR v1.1. Analysis was restricted to V-J combinations with a frequency above 0.0001, which covered roughly 99% of repertoires. For each V-J combination, a TCR clonal expansion and chaos score was defined as the ratio of F50 clonal expansion to chaos observed in the TCRdist matrix. Welch's t-statistics and random forest were used to reduce features to approximately 13 V-J combinations, which were fed into a naive Bayes classifier. The Morisita-Horn index was used to measure how similar the thyroid and blood repertoires were. Through fastp at Q25 and MiXCR, TCRdb rebuilt clones from the public reads, retaining in-frame beta chains. Entries that share a CDR3 protein sequence are merged under the most common genes and DNA. The V and J calls and clone size are TCRdb's, not the authors'. Counted in this sample were almost 750,000 distinct CDR3 sequences; 40% of them appeared once. The ten largest clones add up to approximately 46% of the sample.

This clonotype was sampled from an adult man with Graves' ophthalmopathy. Sequenced material: peripheral blood. The rearranged chain carries TRBV7-9 and TRBJ1-6, with no confident D gene call. The bases read TGTGCCAGCAGCCCTGTGGGTTCGGATAATTCACCCCTCCACTTT. This is translated as CASSPVGSDNSPLHF.